These T cell receptor beta chains were read from a single sample in a study of blood T cell repertoires in COVID-19. Measured with immunoSEQ multiplex PCR; TCRdb has only the in-frame clones, and not every one. The data show 300,000 to 450,000 clones, more than 70% seen once. The sequencing input was peripheral blood. The origin of the receptors is a woman aged 25 to 45 with COVID-19, enrolled during active disease. Each CDR3 is given with its conserved first and last residue. A D gene is named only where the DNA matches it firmly. Size tells how often a clone was seen (once, few, many) or the class of an expanded clone, and some rows leave it out.

d_gene,j_gene,v_gene,abundance,len,CDR3nt,CDR3aa
NA,TRBJ1-1,TRBV27,NA,15,TGTGCCAGCAGTTTATACGGACATTTGAACACTGAAGCTTTCTTT,CASSLYGHLNTEAFF
TRBD1,TRBJ1-3,TRBV3-1/TRBV3-2,NA,14,TGTGCCAGCAGCCTGACAGGGGTAGGAAACACCATATATTTT,CASSLTGVGNTIYF
TRBD1,TRBJ2-5,TRBV6-2/TRBV6-3,NA,13,TGTGCCAGCAGCACAGGGGGCTGGGAGACCCAGTACTTC,CASSTGGWETQYF
TRBD2,TRBJ2-5,TRBV30,NA,17,TGTGCCTGGAGACCCCCGAGAACTAGCGGGAGTCGGGAGACCCAGTACTTC,CAWRPPRTSGSRETQYF
NA,TRBJ2-5,TRBV20-1,NA,11,TGCAGTGCTACCGGGGAGAAGACCCAGTACTTC,CSATGEKTQYF
NA,TRBJ1-5,TRBV28,NA,15,TGTGCCAGCAGCCTCGGACAGTTCTTTAATCAGCCCCAGCATTTT,CASSLGQFFNQPQHF
TRBD2,TRBJ2-1,TRBV5-1,NA,18,TGCGCCAGCAGCGTGTGGGGACTAGCGGGCTCCTCCTACAATGAGCAGTTCTTC,CASSVWGLAGSSYNEQFF
TRBD2,TRBJ2-3,TRBV7-9,NA,14,TGTGCCAGCAGCTTATCCCTAGCGGGAGATACGCAGTATTTT,CASSLSLAGDTQYF
TRBD1,TRBJ1-1,TRBV10-3,NA,13,TGTGCCATCAGTGGCCGGGACAGTCTTAAAGCTTTCTTT,CAISGRDSLKAFF
TRBD1,TRBJ1-2,TRBV29-1,NA,15,TGCAGCGTTCCAGTAGTCGCGGGACAGGGCGGTGGCTACACCTTC,CSVPVVAGQGGGYTF
TRBD2,TRBJ2-3,TRBV15,NA,16,TGTGCCACCAGCAGAGATGGAGGACTAGCCGCAGATACGCAGTATTTT,CATSRDGGLAADTQYF
TRBD1,TRBJ1-5,TRBV18,few,14,TGTGCCAGCTCTCCTACAGGGGGTGGTCAGCCCCAGCATTTT,CASSPTGGGQPQHF
TRBD2,TRBJ2-7,TRBV18,NA,15,TGTGCCAGCTCACCGGGACTAGCGGAATCCTACGAGCAGTACTTC,CASSPGLAESYEQYF
NA,TRBJ1-1,TRBV5-5,NA,14,TGTGCCAGCAGCTTTGGGCAGATGAACACTGAAGCTTTCTTT,CASSFGQMNTEAFF
TRBD2,TRBJ2-7,TRBV7-2,NA,17,TGTGCCAGCAGCTTAGGGCTAGCGGCCCCGAGCTCCTACGAGCAGTACTTC,CASSLGLAAPSSYEQYF
NA,TRBJ1-5,TRBV5-1,NA,14,TGCGCCAGCAGCTTGTCAGGGCCCCATCAGCCCCAGCATTTT,CASSLSGPHQPQHF
TRBD1,TRBJ1-1,TRBV10-3,NA,15,TGTGCCATCAGTGACCAGGACAGGGGTGGGACTGAAGCTTTCTTT,CAISDQDRGGTEAFF
NA,TRBJ2-3,TRBV10-1,NA,15,TGCGCCAGCAGTCGAGCGGATATGAGCACAGATACGCAGTATTTT,CASSRADMSTDTQYF
TRBD2,TRBJ2-1,TRBV14,NA,15,TGTGCCAGCAGCCAAGGCGCAGCGGGACTATACGAGCAGTTCTTC,CASSQGAAGLYEQFF
TRBD1,TRBJ1-3,TRBV5-1,NA,17,TGCGCCAGCAGCTTGGAGGGGGCTAAGACCTCTGGAAACACCATATATTTT,CASSLEGAKTSGNTIYF
TRBD2,TRBJ2-1,TRBV10-3,NA,14,TGTGCCATCAGTCCGGGACTAGAATACAATGAGCAGTTCTTC,CAISPGLEYNEQFF
NA,TRBJ2-3,TRBV5-5,NA,14,TGTGCCAGCAGCTTTAGTCGGGGCACAGATACGCAGTATTTT,CASSFSRGTDTQYF
NA,TRBJ2-2,TRBV3-1/TRBV3-2,NA,13,TGTGCCAGCAGCCAAGTCGGTTCCGGGGAGCTGTTTTTT,CASSQVGSGELFF
TRBD1,TRBJ1-2,TRBV10-3,NA,12,TGTGCCATCAGCCGGACAGGGTTGGGCTACACCTTC,CAISRTGLGYTF
NA,TRBJ2-7,TRBV6-5,NA,15,TGTGCCAGCAGGACCCTTCAGGGGAGCGTATACGAGCAGTACTTC,CASRTLQGSVYEQYF
TRBD1,TRBJ2-1,TRBV19,NA,15,TGTGCCAGTAGTACCTCCGGGACAGGGCTTGAGGAGCAGTTCTTC,CASSTSGTGLEEQFF
NA,TRBJ2-7,TRBV30,NA,12,TGTGCCTGGAGTGCGGTCCCCTACGAGCAGTACTTC,CAWSAVPYEQYF
NA,TRBJ1-2,TRBV28,NA,15,TGTGCCAGCAGCCCTTACCGGGGGGGTGGCTATGGCTACACCTTC,CASSPYRGGGYGYTF
TRBD2,TRBJ2-7,TRBV2,NA,14,TGTGCCAGCAGCCCTCCCAGCGGGATCTACGAGCAGTACTTC,CASSPPSGIYEQYF
NA,TRBJ2-2,TRBV10-2,NA,12,TGCGCCAGCACCGGGATTGCCGGGGAGCTGTTTTTT,CASTGIAGELFF
NA,TRBJ2-7,TRBV5-4,once,13,TGTGCCAGCAGCGCCGGGAACTCCTACGAGCAGTACTTC,CASSAGNSYEQYF
TRBD2,TRBJ2-1,TRBV6-1,NA,16,TGTGCCAGCAGTGACCAGCCACTAGCGGGTGACAATGAGCAGTTCTTC,CASSDQPLAGDNEQFF
TRBD1,TRBJ1-4,TRBV7-9,NA,15,TGTGCCAGCAGCCCGCCAGACAGGGACTATGAAAAACTGTTTTTT,CASSPPDRDYEKLFF
NA,TRBJ2-7,TRBV5-1,once,14,TGCGCCAGCAGCTTGGATGGGGGCGCCTACGAGCAGTACTTC,CASSLDGGAYEQYF
TRBD1,TRBJ1-2,TRBV10-3,NA,14,TGTGCCATCAGTGGCCAGACAGGGGACTATGGCTACACCTTC,CAISGQTGDYGYTF
NA,TRBJ1-6,TRBV9,NA,15,TGTGCCAGCAGCGGAGGGAGCTCCTATAATTCACCCCTCCACTTT,CASSGGSSYNSPLHF
NA,TRBJ2-2,TRBV3-1/TRBV3-2,once,12,TGTGCCAGCAGGAATATGGCTGGGGAGCTGTTTTTT,CASRNMAGELFF
NA,TRBJ2-1,TRBV5-1,NA,14,TGCGCCAGCAGCTACGACCAGGGGACCAATGAGCAGTTCTTC,CASSYDQGTNEQFF
TRBD2,TRBJ2-7,TRBV9,NA,15,TGTGCCAGCAGCGCGGGGTGGGCGGGAGAGTACGAGCAGTACTTC,CASSAGWAGEYEQYF
NA,TRBJ1-5,TRBV18,NA,15,TGTGCCAGCCCTAAGACAGTTTATAGCAATCAGCCCCAGCATTTT,CASPKTVYSNQPQHF
NA,TRBJ2-2,TRBV3-1/TRBV3-2,NA,15,TGTGCCAGCAGCCATTCTAGCTATGGCACCGGGGAGCTGTTTTTT,CASSHSSYGTGELFF
NA,TRBJ1-2,TRBV6-1,NA,16,TGTGCCAGCAGTGTCTTAGACTGGCCTTCTAGCTATGGCTACACCTTC,CASSVLDWPSSYGYTF
TRBD1,TRBJ2-7,TRBV7-2,NA,15,TGTGCCAGCAGCCTGGTAGGGGGACAGACCTACGAGCAGTACTTC,CASSLVGGQTYEQYF
TRBD1,TRBJ1-1,TRBV29-1,NA,13,TGCAGCGCTGGACAGGGAAAGAACACTGAAGCTTTCTTT,CSAGQGKNTEAFF
NA,TRBJ2-1,TRBV5-6,NA,14,TGTGCCAGCAGCCTCACTGCGGGGCTCAATGAGCAGTTCTTC,CASSLTAGLNEQFF
TRBD1,TRBJ2-3,TRBV3-1/TRBV3-2,NA,17,TGTGCCAGCAGCCAAGATTGGGCCAGGGGGAGAGTAGATACGCAGTATTTT,CASSQDWARGRVDTQYF
TRBD2,TRBJ2-1,TRBV9,once,15,TGTGCCAGCAGCGTTAGCGGGAGGGGTCACAATGAGCAGTTCTTC,CASSVSGRGHNEQFF
NA,TRBJ2-3,TRBV5-5,NA,12,TGTGCCAGCAGCCTACGCCAAGATACGCAGTATTTT,CASSLRQDTQYF
NA,TRBJ1-6,TRBV6-6,NA,17,TGTGCCAGCAGTCGGCCATGGGGGGGCCCTACTAATTCACCCCTCCACTTT,CASSRPWGGPTNSPLHF
NA,TRBJ1-2,TRBV10-3,NA,14,TGTGCCATCAGTGACTCCGGACACTGGGTTGGCTACACCTTC,CAISDSGHWVGYTF